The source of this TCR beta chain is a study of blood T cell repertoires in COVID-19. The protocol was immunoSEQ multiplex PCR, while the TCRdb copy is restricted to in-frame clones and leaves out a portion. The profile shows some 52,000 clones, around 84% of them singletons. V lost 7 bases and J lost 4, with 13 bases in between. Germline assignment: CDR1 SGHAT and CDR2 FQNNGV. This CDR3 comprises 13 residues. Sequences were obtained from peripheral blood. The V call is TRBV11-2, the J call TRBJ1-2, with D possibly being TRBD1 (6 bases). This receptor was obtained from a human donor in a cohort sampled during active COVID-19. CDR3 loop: CASTPDRLYGYTF. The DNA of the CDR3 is TGTGCCAGCACCCCCGACAGGCTCTATGGCTACACCTTC. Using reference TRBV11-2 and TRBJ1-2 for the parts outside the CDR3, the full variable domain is EAGVAQSPRYKIIEKRQSVAFWCNPISGHATLYWYQQILGQGPKLLIQFQNNGVVDDSQLPKDRFSAERLKGVDSTLKIQPAKLEDSAVYLCASTPDRLYGYTFGSGTRLTVV.